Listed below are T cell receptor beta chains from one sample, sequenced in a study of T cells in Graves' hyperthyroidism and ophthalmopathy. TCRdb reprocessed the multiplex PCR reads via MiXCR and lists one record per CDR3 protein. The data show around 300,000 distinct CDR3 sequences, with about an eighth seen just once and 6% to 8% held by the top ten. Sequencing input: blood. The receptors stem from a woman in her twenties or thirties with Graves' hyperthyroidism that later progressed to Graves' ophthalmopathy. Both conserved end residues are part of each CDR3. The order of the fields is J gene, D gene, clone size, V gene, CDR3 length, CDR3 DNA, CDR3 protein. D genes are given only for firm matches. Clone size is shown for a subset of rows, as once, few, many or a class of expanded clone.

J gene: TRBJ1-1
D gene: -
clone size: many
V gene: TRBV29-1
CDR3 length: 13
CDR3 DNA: TGCAGCGTTGATTTAGCAACGAACACTGAAGCTTTCTTT
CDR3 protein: CSVDLATNTEAFF

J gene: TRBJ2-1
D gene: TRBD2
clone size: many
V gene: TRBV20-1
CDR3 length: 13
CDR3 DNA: TGCAGTATAGCGGGAAAAGTCCCCGATGAGCAGTTCTTC
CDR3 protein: CSIAGKVPDEQFF

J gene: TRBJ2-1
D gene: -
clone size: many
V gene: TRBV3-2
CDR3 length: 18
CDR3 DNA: TGTGCCAGCAGCCAACGAAACAGGGGCCCCGACGACCACAATGAGCAGTTCTTC
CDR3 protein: CASSQRNRGPDDHNEQFF

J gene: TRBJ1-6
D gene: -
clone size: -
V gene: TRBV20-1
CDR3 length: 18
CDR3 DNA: TGCAGTGCTAGAGATCGGTTAAGAAATACTTACTATAATTCACCCCTCCACTTT
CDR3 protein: CSARDRLRNTYYNSPLHF

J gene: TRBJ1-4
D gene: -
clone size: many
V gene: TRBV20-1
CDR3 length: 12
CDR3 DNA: TGCAGTGCTATAAGGGCTAATGAAAAACTGTTTTTT
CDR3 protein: CSAIRANEKLFF

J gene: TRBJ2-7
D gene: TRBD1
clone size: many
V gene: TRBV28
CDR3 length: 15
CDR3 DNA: TGTGCCAGCAGTCTCATCTTGACAGGGGGGGGGGAGCAGTACTTC
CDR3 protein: CASSLILTGGGEQYF

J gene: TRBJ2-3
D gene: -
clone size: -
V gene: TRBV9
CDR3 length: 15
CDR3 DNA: TGTGCCAGCAGCCCGCAAGGGAGCCTTACAGATACGCAGTATTTT
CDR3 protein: CASSPQGSLTDTQYF

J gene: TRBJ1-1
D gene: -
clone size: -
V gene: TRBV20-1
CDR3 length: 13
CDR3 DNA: TGCAGTGCTAGAGTATGGGGTCAAACTGAAGCTTTCTTT
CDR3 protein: CSARVWGQTEAFF

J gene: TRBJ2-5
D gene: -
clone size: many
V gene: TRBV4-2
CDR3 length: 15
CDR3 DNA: TGTGCCAGCAGCCAAGCGGAGGGGGCACAAGAGACCCAGTACTTC
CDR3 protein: CASSQAEGAQETQYF

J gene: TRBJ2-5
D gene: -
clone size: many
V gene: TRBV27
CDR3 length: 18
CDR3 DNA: TGTGCCAGCAGTCCCCAACCCTCAATGAGAGGGGGGAAAGAGACCCAGTACTTC
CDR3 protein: CASSPQPSMRGGKETQYF

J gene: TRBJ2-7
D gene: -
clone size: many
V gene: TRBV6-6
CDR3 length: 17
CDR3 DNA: TGTGCCAGCAGTTACTCGGACAACAGGGCAAGGAACCACGAGCAGTACTTC
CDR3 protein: CASSYSDNRARNHEQYF

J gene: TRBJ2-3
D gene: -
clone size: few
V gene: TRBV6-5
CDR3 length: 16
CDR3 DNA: TGTGCCAGCAGTTACGCCGGAAGCGGGCGCACAGATACGCAGTATTTT
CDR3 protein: CASSYAGSGRTDTQYF

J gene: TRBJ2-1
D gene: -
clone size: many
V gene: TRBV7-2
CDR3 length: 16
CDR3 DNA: TGTGCCAGCAGCTTAGGTTGGGCGTTTCCGTACAATGAGCAGTTCTTC
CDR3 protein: CASSLGWAFPYNEQFF

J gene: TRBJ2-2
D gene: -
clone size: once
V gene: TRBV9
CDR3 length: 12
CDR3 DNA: TGTGCCAGCAGCGCGGGGGCCGGGGAGCTGTTTTTT
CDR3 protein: CASSAGAGELFF

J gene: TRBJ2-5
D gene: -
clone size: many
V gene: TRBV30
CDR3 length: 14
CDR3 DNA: TGTGCCTGGAAGTGGGCTAGCAGGGCGGAGACCCAGTACTTC
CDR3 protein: CAWKWASRAETQYF

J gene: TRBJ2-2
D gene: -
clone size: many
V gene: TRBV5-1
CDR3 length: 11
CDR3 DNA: TGCGCCAGCAGCAACACCGGGGAGCTGTTTTTT
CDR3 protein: CASSNTGELFF

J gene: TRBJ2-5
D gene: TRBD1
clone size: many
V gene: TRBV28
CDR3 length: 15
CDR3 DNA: TGTGCCAGCAGCAATAGCCGACAGGGGGCGGAGACCCAGTACTTC
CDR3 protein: CASSNSRQGAETQYF

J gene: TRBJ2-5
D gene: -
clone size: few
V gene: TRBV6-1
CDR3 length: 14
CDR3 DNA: TGTGCCAGCAGTGGCGGGACAGAGCTAGAGACCCAGTACTTC
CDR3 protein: CASSGGTELETQYF

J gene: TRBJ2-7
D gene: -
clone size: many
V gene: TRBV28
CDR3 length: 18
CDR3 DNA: TGTGCCAGCAGTCCGCCTGCCGGTCAAGGGGCCCCGTCCTACGAGCAGTACTTC
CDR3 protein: CASSPPAGQGAPSYEQYF

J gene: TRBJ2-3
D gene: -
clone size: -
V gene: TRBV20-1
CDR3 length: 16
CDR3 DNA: TGCAGTGCTAGAGGGGGGGGACAGGCGAGCACAGATACGCAGTATTTT
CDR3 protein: CSARGGGQASTDTQYF

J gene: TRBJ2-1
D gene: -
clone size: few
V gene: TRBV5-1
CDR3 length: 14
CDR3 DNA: TGCGCCAGCAGCTTGGACTGCGCCTACAATGAGCAGTTCTTC
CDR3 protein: CASSLDCAYNEQFF

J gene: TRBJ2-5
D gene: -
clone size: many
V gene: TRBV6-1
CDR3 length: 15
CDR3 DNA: TGTGCCAGCAGTGACCGAGCGGGGACACAAGAGACCCAGTACTTC
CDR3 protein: CASSDRAGTQETQYF

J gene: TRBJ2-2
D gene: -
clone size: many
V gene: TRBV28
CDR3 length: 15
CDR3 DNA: TGTGCCAGCAGTTTAGCAGCCTTGGCCACCGGGGAGCTGTTTTTT
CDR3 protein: CASSLAALATGELFF

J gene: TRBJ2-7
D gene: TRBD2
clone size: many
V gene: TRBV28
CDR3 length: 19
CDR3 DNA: TGTGCCAGCAGTCCACTAACCCTCCGGCTAACGGGAGGAGCCTACGAGCAGTACTTC
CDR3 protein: CASSPLTLRLTGGAYEQYF

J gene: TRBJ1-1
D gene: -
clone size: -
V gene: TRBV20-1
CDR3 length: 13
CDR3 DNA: TGCAGTGCTAGACAGGACAGGAACACTGAAGCTTTCTTT
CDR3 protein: CSARQDRNTEAFF

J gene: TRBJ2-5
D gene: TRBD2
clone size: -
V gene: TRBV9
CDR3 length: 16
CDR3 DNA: TGTGCCAGCAGCGCGATACTAGCGGGAGGGCTGGAGACCCAGTACTTC
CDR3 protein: CASSAILAGGLETQYF

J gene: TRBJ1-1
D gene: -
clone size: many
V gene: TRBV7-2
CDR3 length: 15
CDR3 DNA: TGTGCCAGCAGATATCCCGGGGGCGCGTACACTGAAGCTTTCTTT
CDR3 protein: CASRYPGGAYTEAFF

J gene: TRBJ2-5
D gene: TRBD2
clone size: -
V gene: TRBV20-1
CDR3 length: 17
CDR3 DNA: TGCAGTGCTAGAGATTGGGCGCTAGCGGTTAACCAAGAGACCCAGTGCTTC
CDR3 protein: CSARDWALAVNQETQCF

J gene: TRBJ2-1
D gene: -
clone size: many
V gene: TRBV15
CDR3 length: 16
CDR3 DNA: TGTGCCACCAGCAGAGACCCACAGGGTATTGCCAATGAGCAGTTCTTC
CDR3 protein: CATSRDPQGIANEQFF

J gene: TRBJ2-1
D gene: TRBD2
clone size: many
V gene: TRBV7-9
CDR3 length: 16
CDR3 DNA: TGTGCCAGCAGCTCGAAGCTAGCGGGAGTGGAGAATGAGCAGTTCTTC
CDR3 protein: CASSSKLAGVENEQFF

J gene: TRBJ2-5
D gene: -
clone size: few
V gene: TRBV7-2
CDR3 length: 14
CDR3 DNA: TGTGCCAGCAGCCTGCCATCCGGAGGGGAGACCCAGTACTTC
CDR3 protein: CASSLPSGGETQYF

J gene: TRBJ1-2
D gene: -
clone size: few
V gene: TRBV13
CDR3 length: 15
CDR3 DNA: TGTGCCAGCAGCTCCAGCCCCACAGATAGGAATGGCTACACCTTC
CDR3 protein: CASSSSPTDRNGYTF

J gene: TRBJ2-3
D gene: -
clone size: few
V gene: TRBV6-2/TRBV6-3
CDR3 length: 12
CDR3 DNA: TGTGCCAGCAGTTCCTCAGCTTATACGCAGTATTTT
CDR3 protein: CASSSSAYTQYF

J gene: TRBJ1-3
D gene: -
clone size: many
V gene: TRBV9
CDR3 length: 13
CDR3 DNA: TGTGCCAGCAGCGTGCCCTCTGGAAACACCATATATTTT
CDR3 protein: CASSVPSGNTIYF

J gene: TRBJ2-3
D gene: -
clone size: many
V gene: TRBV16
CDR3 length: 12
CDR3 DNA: TGTGCCAGCAGCCCCCGGAGCGATACGCAGTATTTT
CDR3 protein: CASSPRSDTQYF

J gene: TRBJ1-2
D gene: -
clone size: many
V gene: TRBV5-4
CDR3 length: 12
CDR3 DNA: TGTGCCAGCAGCTTGTACAATAATGGCTACACCTTC
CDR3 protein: CASSLYNNGYTF

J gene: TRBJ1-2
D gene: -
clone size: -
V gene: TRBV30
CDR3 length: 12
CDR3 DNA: TGTGCCTGGAGTGAGGAGAACTATGGCTACACCTTC
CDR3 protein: CAWSEENYGYTF

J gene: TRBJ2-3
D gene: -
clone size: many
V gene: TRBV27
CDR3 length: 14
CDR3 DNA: TGTGCCAGCAGCTCCCTGTTGAGCACAGATACGCAGTATTTT
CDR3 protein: CASSSLLSTDTQYF

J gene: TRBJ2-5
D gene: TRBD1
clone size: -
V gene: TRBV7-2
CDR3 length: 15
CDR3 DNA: TGTGCCAGCAGCACCGGGACAGGGATGTTGGAGACCCAGTACTTC
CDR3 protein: CASSTGTGMLETQYF

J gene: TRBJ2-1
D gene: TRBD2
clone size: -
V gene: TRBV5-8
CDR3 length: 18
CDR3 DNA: TGTGCCAGCAGCCCCGGGACCTTAGCGGGAGGCTCCTACAATGAGCAGTTCTTC
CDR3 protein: CASSPGTLAGGSYNEQFF

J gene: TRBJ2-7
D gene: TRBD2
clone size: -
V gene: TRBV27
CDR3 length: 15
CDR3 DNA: TGTGCCAGCAGTTTCGCTAGCGGGGTTTCCTACGAGCAGTACTTC
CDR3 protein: CASSFASGVSYEQYF

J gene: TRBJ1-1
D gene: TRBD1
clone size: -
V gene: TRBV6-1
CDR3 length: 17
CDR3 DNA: TGTGCCAGCAGCCGGGACAGGGCTTGGGGAGTGAACACTGAAGCTTTCTTT
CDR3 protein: CASSRDRAWGVNTEAFF

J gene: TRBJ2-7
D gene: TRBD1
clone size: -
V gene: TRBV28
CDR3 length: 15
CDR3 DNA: TGTGCCAGCACCACCCCAGGGGGCGCCTCCTACGAGCAGTACTTC
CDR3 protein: CASTTPGGASYEQYF

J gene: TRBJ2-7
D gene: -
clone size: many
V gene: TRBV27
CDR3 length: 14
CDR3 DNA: TGTGCCAGTGGACAGGGACTAGTAATTGGCGAGCAGTACTTC
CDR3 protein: CASGQGLVIGEQYF

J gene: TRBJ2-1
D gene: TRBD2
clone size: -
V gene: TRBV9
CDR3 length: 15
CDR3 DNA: TGTGCCAGCAGCGAGGGGACTAGCGGGAACAATGAGCAGTTCTTC
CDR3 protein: CASSEGTSGNNEQFF

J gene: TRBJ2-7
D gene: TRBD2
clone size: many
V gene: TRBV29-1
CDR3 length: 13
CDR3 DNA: TGCAGCGCTACTAGCGGGAGGGGGTACGAGCAGTACTTC
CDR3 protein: CSATSGRGYEQYF

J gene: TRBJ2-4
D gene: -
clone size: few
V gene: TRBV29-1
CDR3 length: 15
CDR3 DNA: TGCAGCTCAATTCAGTCGGGGGCCGGGGGTTTCGTTCAGTACTTC
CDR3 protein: CSSIQSGAGGFVQYF

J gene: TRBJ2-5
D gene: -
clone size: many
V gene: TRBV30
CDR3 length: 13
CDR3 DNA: TGTGCCTGGAGTTCCCCGTTTTTCGAGACCCAGTACTTC
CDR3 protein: CAWSSPFFETQYF

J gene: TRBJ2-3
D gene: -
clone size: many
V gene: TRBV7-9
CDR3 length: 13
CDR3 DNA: TGTGCCAGCCTCCGGCAGAACACAGATACGCAGTATTTT
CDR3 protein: CASLRQNTDTQYF

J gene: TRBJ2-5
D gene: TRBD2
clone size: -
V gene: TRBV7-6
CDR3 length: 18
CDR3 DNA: TGTGCCAGCAGCTTAAGGTTGGCTAGCGGGAGGGCCGGGGAGACCCAGTACTTC
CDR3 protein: CASSLRLASGRAGETQYF

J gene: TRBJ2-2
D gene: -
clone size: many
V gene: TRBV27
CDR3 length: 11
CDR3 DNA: TGTGCCAGCAGTTTAAATGGGGAGCTGTTTTTT
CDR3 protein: CASSLNGELFF

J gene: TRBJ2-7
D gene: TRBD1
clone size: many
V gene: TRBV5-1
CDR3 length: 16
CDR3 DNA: TGCGCCAGCAGCTTATCCGGGACAGGGGGCCTCTACGAGCAGTACTTC
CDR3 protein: CASSLSGTGGLYEQYF

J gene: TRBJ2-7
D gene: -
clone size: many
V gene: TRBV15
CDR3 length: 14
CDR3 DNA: TGTGCCACCAGCAGCAGTGCGGACAGCTACGAGCAGTACTTC
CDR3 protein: CATSSSADSYEQYF